A selection of T cell receptor beta chains follows, all from one sample in a study of T cell responses to AZD1222 COVID-19 vaccine. Assay used: immunoSEQ multiplex PCR; TCRdb lists only in-frame clones, some missing. The sample has under 150,000 clones; 80% to 95% are singletons. Sequences were derived from peripheral blood, sampled on day 0 of AZD1222 vaccination. The source of these receptors is an adult in good health. Both conserved end residues are part of each CDR3. Fields, in order: J gene, D gene, V gene, CDR3 protein, CDR3 DNA. The D gene is left open where the match is weak.

TRBJ1-5 | NA | TRBV5-8 | CASSFQGFGGTQPQHF | TGTGCCAGCAGCTTCCAGGGGTTCGGTGGAACTCAGCCCCAGCATTTT
TRBJ1-4 | TRBD1 | TRBV6-5 | CASSKPGQASEKLFF | TGTGCCAGCAGTAAACCGGGACAGGCGAGTGAAAAACTGTTTTTT
TRBJ2-5 | TRBD1 | TRBV2 | CASSSWAGGETQYF | TGTGCCAGCAGTAGTTGGGCAGGGGGTGAGACCCAGTACTTC
TRBJ2-1 | NA | TRBV10-3 | CAISGNDNEQFF | TGTGCCATCAGCGGGAATGACAATGAGCAGTTCTTC
TRBJ1-1 | TRBD1 | TRBV2 | CASSGQGGNTEAFF | TGTGCCAGCAGCGGACAGGGAGGGAACACTGAAGCTTTCTTT
TRBJ2-7 | TRBD1 | TRBV7-9 | CASSLAGTGLSYEQYF | TGTGCCAGCAGCTTAGCTGGGACAGGTCTCTCCTACGAGCAGTACTTC
TRBJ1-1 | NA | TRBV4-1 | CASSPSGDRRTEAFF | TGCGCCAGCAGCCCTTCCGGTGACCGGAGGACTGAAGCTTTCTTT
TRBJ1-1 | NA | TRBV5-1 | CASSGGRPYTEAFF | TGCGCCAGCAGCGGAGGCCGTCCATACACTGAAGCTTTCTTT
TRBJ2-7 | NA | TRBV7-2 | CASSLTGEQYF | TGTGCCAGCAGCTTAACCGGAGAGCAGTACTTC
TRBJ2-6 | NA | TRBV7-9 | CASSLDSGANVLTF | TGTGCCAGCAGCTTAGACTCTGGGGCCAACGTCCTGACTTTC
TRBJ2-6 | NA | TRBV2 | CASRTQGSGANVLTF | TGTGCCAGTAGAACTCAGGGCTCTGGGGCCAACGTCCTGACTTTC
TRBJ2-7 | TRBD1 | TRBV7-2 | CASSPTAGQGYEQYF | TGTGCCAGCAGCCCAACCGCGGGACAGGGGTACGAGCAGTACTTC
TRBJ2-1 | TRBD2 | TRBV19 | CASRLANIDEQFF | TGTGCCAGTCGACTAGCGAATATTGATGAGCAGTTCTTC
TRBJ2-7 | NA | TRBV12-3/TRBV12-4 | CASSFRGRYEQYF | TGTGCCAGCAGTTTTCGAGGTCGCTACGAGCAGTACTTC
TRBJ1-1 | NA | TRBV11-3 | CASSFKSGYPSEAFF | TGTGCCAGCAGCTTCAAGTCCGGGTACCCGAGTGAAGCTTTCTTT
TRBJ2-7 | NA | TRBV27 | CASKSTGVHEQYF | TGTGCCAGCAAATCGACCGGGGTTCACGAGCAGTACTTC
TRBJ2-3 | TRBD2 | TRBV6-5 | CATLAGDLTDTQYF | TGTGCCACCCTAGCGGGAGACCTCACAGATACGCAGTATTTT
TRBJ1-2 | TRBD1 | TRBV28 | CASSLGQGAYGYTF | TGTGCCAGCAGTTTAGGGCAGGGGGCTTATGGCTACACCTTC
TRBJ2-7 | TRBD2 | TRBV28 | CASSLGTSGRPSYEQYF | TGTGCCAGCAGTCTAGGGACTAGCGGGAGGCCTTCCTACGAGCAGTACTTC
TRBJ2-3 | NA | TRBV4-1 | CASSRFDTVGTDTQYF | TGCGCCAGCAGCCGTTTTGACACGGTAGGAACAGATACGCAGTATTTT
TRBJ1-1 | NA | TRBV7-6 | CASSLIEAFF | TGTGCCAGCAGCTTAATTGAAGCTTTCTTT
TRBJ1-1 | NA | TRBV4-1 | CASSQQGFTEAFF | TGCGCCAGCAGCCAACAGGGTTTCACTGAAGCTTTCTTT
TRBJ1-5 | NA | TRBV7-2 | CASSLGFNQPQHF | TGTGCCAGCAGCTTAGGCTTCAATCAGCCCCAGCATTTT
TRBJ1-2 | NA | TRBV28 | CASSSSTLLGGYTF | TGTGCCAGCAGTTCCTCGACCCTTCTGGGTGGCTACACCTTC
TRBJ1-1 | NA | TRBV29-1 | CSVTGLPEAEAFF | TGCAGCGTTACGGGACTCCCTGAGGCTGAAGCTTTCTTT
TRBJ1-1 | TRBD1 | TRBV5-1 | CASTLPDRGTHNTEAFF | TGCGCCAGCACCCTACCTGACAGGGGGACACATAACACTGAAGCTTTCTTT
TRBJ1-4 | NA | TRBV28 | CASTHGIFREKLFF | TGTGCCAGCACCCATGGGATTTTTAGGGAAAAACTGTTTTTT
TRBJ2-1 | NA | TRBV6-2/TRBV6-3 | CASSLYNEQFF | TGTGCCAGCAGTCTATACAATGAGCAGTTCTTC